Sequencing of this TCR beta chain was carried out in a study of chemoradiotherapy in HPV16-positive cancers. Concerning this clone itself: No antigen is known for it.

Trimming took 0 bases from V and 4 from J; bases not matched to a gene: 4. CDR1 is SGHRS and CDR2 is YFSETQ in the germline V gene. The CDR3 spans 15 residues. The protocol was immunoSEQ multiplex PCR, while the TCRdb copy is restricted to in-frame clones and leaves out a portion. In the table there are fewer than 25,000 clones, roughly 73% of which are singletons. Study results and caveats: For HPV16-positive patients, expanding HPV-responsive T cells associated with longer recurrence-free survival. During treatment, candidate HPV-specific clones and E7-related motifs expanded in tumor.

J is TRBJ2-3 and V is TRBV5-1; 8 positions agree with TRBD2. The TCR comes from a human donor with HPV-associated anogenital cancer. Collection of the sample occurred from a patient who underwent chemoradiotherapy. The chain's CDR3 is CASSLGGGPADTQYF. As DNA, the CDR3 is TGCGCCAGCAGCTTGGGCGGGGGGCCTGCAGATACGCAGTATTTT.